This TCR beta chain stems from a study of T cells in Graves' hyperthyroidism and ophthalmopathy. Regarding the study as a whole: Researchers found most expanded thyroid clonotypes above 0.001 in blood as well.

The TCR beta CDR3 regions underwent amplification using RNA transcripts as the source. The TCR CDR3 was amplified in a first-round RT-PCR using the HTBI primer set. TCRdb redid the calling of the multiplex PCR reads with MiXCR, one entry per CDR3 protein. The repertoire holds about 640,000 distinct CDR3 sequences, with roughly 20% as singletons. This clonotype was counted ten times or more. Its antigen is currently unknown. The clonotype comes from a man aged 30 to 45 with Graves' ophthalmopathy. The sample was blood.

CDR3 protein: CASSSRTGPYEQYF. CDR3 nucleotides: TGTGCCAGCAGTTCACGGACAGGGCCCTACGAGCAGTACTTC. This sequence joins TRBV28 and TRBJ2-7; 8 bases are a match to TRBD1. This CDR3 has 14 residues. V shed 4 bases and J 2 bases; nucleotides not matched to a gene: 4. Per germline, CDR1 MDHEN and CDR2 SYDVKM.